This T cell receptor gamma chain came from a study of gamma delta lymphoproliferative disorders and STAT genes. Study details: Each gamma-chain library started from at least 50 ng of genomic DNA, using the LymphoTrack Dx TCRG Assay. Delta-chain libraries followed the EuroClonality-NGS standard operating procedure.

With termini counted, the CDR3 has 30 amino acids. Germline values: CDR1 VENAVY, CDR2 YDSYNSRV. TCRdb fed the multiplex PCR reads into CATT to redo clone calling. The profile shows over 3,500 gamma-chain clones, more than 6.5% of them singletons. Genomic DNA from isolated PBMCs served as the sequencing template. Concerning this clone: It is unclear where the CDR3 begins or ends on the DNA, so no DNA is shown, and the CDR3 is as TCRdb lists it.

The sequence derives from a human donor in good health. Material: blood. V gene TRGV8 was called; the J gene was not. CDR3 region: CATWDNRAIPLVGSRYLLKGLGSIVTSKTF.